This entry lists 29 T cell receptor beta chains sequenced from one sample in a study of blood T cell repertoires in COVID-19 (dated by TCRdb to between 2020 and 2021). Libraries were made using the immunoSEQ multiplex PCR assay. Drawn from immuneACCESS, this table holds only the in-frame rearrangements with V and J called that TCRdb kept. Clones are partly lost; checked studies trace under half to an unresolved V gene and leave the rest unexplained. The sample includes about 210,000 clones, with over 70% observed a single time. The ten largest make up around 7.3% of the sample. The specimen sequenced was peripheral blood. Receptors originate from a woman between 70 and 85 years old with acute or convalescent COVID-19.

The J gene is TRBJ2-1, the V gene TRBV9; D is possibly TRBD1 (6 bases). Trimming removed 6 bases at V and 3 bases at J, with 13 bases between. Germline-derived CDR1 and CDR2 are SGDLS and YYNGEE. This CDR3 has 14 residues. The CDR3 sequence: CASTPGEIYNEQFF. Here the CDR3 DNA reads TGTGCCAGCACCCCAGGGGAGATCTACAATGAGCAGTTCTTC.

This CDR3 is CASSGGTSDTQYF. For the CDR3, the DNA is TGTGCCAGTAGTGGCGGTACCTCCGATACGCAGTATTTT. V gene TRBV19 combines with J gene TRBJ2-3; no clear D gene. The CDR3 is made up of 13 amino acids. The V and J ends lost 5 bases and 6 bases respectively, with 12 bases between them. Germline-derived CDR1 and CDR2 are LNHDA and SQIVND (reference sequence).

V usage is TRBV5-1 and J usage is TRBJ1-2; the D is unclear. Germline assignment: CDR1 SGHRS and CDR2 YFSETQ. This CDR3 is 14 amino acids long. Trimming removed 1 base at V and 0 bases at J, with 7 bases between. The CDR3 here is CASSLITANYGYTF. Written as DNA, the CDR3 is TGCGCCAGCAGCTTGATCACAGCTAACTATGGCTACACCTTC.

This sequence joins TRBV18 and TRBJ2-2, with D perhaps TRBD1 (5 bases). V dropped 4 bases and J dropped 3 bases, with 15 bases sitting between them. CDR3 length equals 16 residues. The V gene's germline CDR1 is KGHSH and CDR2 LQKENI. As DNA, the CDR3 is TGTGCCAGCTCACGGGCAGGGCGGATGGACACCGGGGAGCTGTTTTTT. This sequence encodes CASSRAGRMDTGELFF.

This clone appeared once. The chain uses TRBV3-1 (or the pseudogene TRBV3-2) and TRBJ2-7, with 11 positions matching TRBD2. The ends lost 5 bases at V and 7 bases at J; junction bases unmatched: 7. Looked up from germline, CDR1 is LGHDT and CDR2 is YNNKEL (reference sequence). CDR3 length: 14 residues. The chain's CDR3 is CASSGSGGAREQYF. The CDR3 region has the DNA TGTGCCAGCAGCGGTAGCGGGGGGGCGAGGGAGCAGTACTTC.

This chain links TRBV7-2 with TRBJ2-2; 10 bases align to TRBD2. This CDR3 comprises 15 residues. Per the germline V gene, CDR1 is SGHTA and CDR2 is FQGNSA. J gave up 8 bases and V 1 base, and 4 bases lay outside the gene matches. The chain's CDR3 is CASSLVGLAEGELFF. CDR3 bases: TGTGCCAGCAGCTTAGTAGGACTAGCGGAGGGGGAGCTGTTTTTT.

The chain employs TRBV4-1 and TRBJ1-2; 7 bases agree with TRBD1. The CDR3 contains 16 residues. The germline CDR1 and CDR2 sequences are MGHRA and YSYEKL. The V gene end was trimmed by 3 bases and the J gene end by 0 bases; junction bases not matched to a gene: 7. The CDR3: CASSHTQGVSNYGYTF. The CDR3 nucleotides are TGCGCCAGCAGCCACACGCAGGGGGTGTCTAACTATGGCTACACCTTC.

The DNA of the CDR3 is TGTGCCAGCAACAATTACGACTTGTCGCCCTACGAGCAGTACTTC. The encoded protein is CASNNYDLSPYEQYF. The rearrangement joins TRBV7-9 to TRBJ2-7; D is unresolved. The length of the CDR3 is 15 residues. Trimming removed 7 bases at V and 2 bases at J, with 18 bases between. Germline V gene sequence: CDR1 SEHNR, CDR2 FQNEAQ (reference sequence).

The chain is built from TRBV5-5 and TRBJ1-5; D possibly corresponds to TRBD1 (6 bases). With 3 bases removed from V and 7 bases from J, the gap between germline ends came to 14 bases. CDR1 is SGHKS, CDR2 YYEKEE, per germline (reference sequence). This CDR3 is 14 amino acids long. CDR3 protein: CASSWDTSFQPQHF. CDR3 nucleotides: TGTGCCAGCAGCTGGGACACGTCGTTCCAGCCCCAGCATTTT.

V is TRBV3-1 (or the pseudogene TRBV3-2) and J is TRBJ2-6; 8 positions agree with TRBD1. V lost 0 bases, J lost 0 bases, and 7 bases stayed unmatched. There are 19 residues in the CDR3. Germline CDR1 LGHDT, CDR2 YNNKEL (reference sequence). CDR3 nucleotide sequence: TGTGCCAGCAGCCAAGACAGGAGGACAGGGTCCTCTGGGGCCAACGTCCTGACTTTC. This encodes CASSQDRRTGSSGANVLTF.

Here the CDR3 DNA reads TGTGCCAGCAGCGTTTCCCGGACAGCGCGCTATGGCTACACCTTC. It is translated as CASSVSRTARYGYTF. The chain carries TRBV6-5 and TRBJ1-2; possibly TRBD1 for D (6 bases). The CDR3 length is 15 residues. The ends were cut back, 6 bases at V and 4 bases at J, with 18 bases in the middle. The germline V gene has CDR1 MNHEY and CDR2 SVGAGI.

V usage is TRBV5-4 and J usage is TRBJ1-6; no definite D call. The V end was cut by 6 bases, the J end by 6 bases, with 10 bases between. Looked up from germline, CDR1 is SGHNT and CDR2 is YYREEE (reference sequence). This CDR3 spans 13 amino acids. CDR3 in DNA: TGTGCCAGCACGACAAAGCTTAATTCACCCCTCCACTTT. Translation gives CASTTKLNSPLHF. Filled out from reference TRBV5-4 and TRBJ1-6, the complete variable domain reads ETGVTQSPTHLIKTRGQQVTLRCSSQSGHNTVSWYQQALGQGPQFIFQYYREEENGRGNFPPRFSGLQFPNYSSELNVNALELDDSALYLCASTTKLNSPLHFGNGTRLTVT.

V gene TRBV5-5 combines with J gene TRBJ1-2; possibly TRBD1 for D (5 bases). Trimming pared 2 bases from V and 0 bases from J, leaving 17 bases between. Germline values: CDR1 SGHKS, CDR2 YYEKEE (reference sequence). This CDR3 contains 17 residues. DNA for the CDR3: TGTGCCAGCAGCTTACAGGTCCGGGCCGAAGCTAACTATGGCTACACCTTC. Its translation: CASSLQVRAEANYGYTF. Full variable domain (missing parts from reference TRBV5-5 and TRBJ1-2): DAGVTQSPTHLIKTRGQQVTLRCSPISGHKSVSWYQQVLGQGPQFIFQYYEKEERGRGNFPDRFSARQFPNYSSELNVNALLLGDSALYLCASSLQVRAEANYGYTFGSGTRLTVV.

The chain couples TRBV9 to TRBJ2-7; the D gene is possibly TRBD1 (5 bases). Trimming pared 4 bases from V and 2 bases from J, leaving 13 bases between. In germline, CDR1 is SGDLS, CDR2 YYNGEE. CDR3 size: 14 residues. The CDR3 spells CASSPPGAAYEQYF. In nucleotides, the CDR3 is TGTGCCAGCAGCCCTCCTGGGGCAGCCTACGAGCAGTACTTC.

The CDR3 coding sequence is TGTGCCAGCAGCTTAAGGCAGGGCGAAGAAGCTTTCTTT. Translation: CASSLRQGEEAFF. This chain connects TRBV7-9 to TRBJ1-1; D perhaps matches TRBD1 (5 bases). This CDR3 has 13 residues. Germline CDR1 reads SEHNR; CDR2 reads FQNEAQ (reference sequence). V lost 2 bases and J lost 8, with 12 bases in between.

The chain recombines TRBV12-5 with TRBJ2-1; D remains unclear. V lost 6 bases and J 2 bases, leaving 20 bases between the germline ends. The CDR3 sequence is 17 residues long. Germline CDR1 is LGHNT and CDR2 is FRNRAP. CDR3 in amino acids: CASGSLPTVDPYNEQFF. In DNA form, the CDR3 reads TGTGCTAGTGGATCACTTCCCACAGTAGACCCCTACAATGAGCAGTTCTTC.

The chain carries TRBV30 and TRBJ1-2; 7 nucleotides agree with TRBD1. The CDR3 sequence is 13 residues long. The ends lost 3 bases at V and 4 bases at J; junction bases unmatched: 5. Germline CDR1 GTSNPN, CDR2 SVGIG (reference sequence). CDR3 residues: CAWSRGRIYGYTF. The CDR3 DNA follows: TGTGCCTGGAGCAGGGGGAGGATCTATGGCTACACCTTC.

The chain is built from TRBV30 and TRBJ1-2, with 9 positions matching TRBD1. Germline values: CDR1 GTSNPN, CDR2 SVGIG (reference sequence). The CDR3 covers 14 residues. With V trimmed by 0 bases and J by 8 bases, 7 bases remained unmatched. The CDR3 nucleotides read TGTGCCTGGAGTGTGGGGGGGACAGGGCGCGGCTACACCTTC. Residues: CAWSVGGTGRGYTF.

The genes are TRBV20-1 and TRBJ2-7; possibly TRBD1 for D (5 bases). V was trimmed by 3 bases and J by 6 bases, leaving 9 bases between them. From germline, CDR1 is DFQATT and CDR2 SNEGSKA (reference sequence). The CDR3 is 11 amino acids. The CDR3 protein is CSASSGFEQYF. CDR3 nucleotides: TGCAGTGCTAGCTCAGGGTTCGAGCAGTACTTC.

This rearrangement joins TRBV5-1 to TRBJ1-6; 9 nucleotides align to TRBD1. Per the germline V gene, CDR1 is SGHRS and CDR2 is YFSETQ. The CDR3 loop spans 16 amino acids. V lost 3 bases and J lost 7; bases outside the gene matches: 8. The CDR3: CASSSVQTGGNSPLHF. The DNA of the CDR3 is TGCGCCAGCAGCTCCGTACAGACAGGGGGGAATTCACCCCTCCACTTT.

This chain connects TRBV19 to TRBJ2-2, with D perhaps matching TRBD2 (6 bases). CDR1 and CDR2 from the germline V gene are LNHDA and SQIVND (reference sequence). This CDR3 comprises 16 residues. Trimming stripped 6 bases from V and 0 bases from J, with 14 bases between. CDR3 DNA sequence: TGTGCCAGTAGCTTAGGCGGGAACGCGAACACCGGGGAGCTGTTTTTT. The encoded protein is CASSLGGNANTGELFF.

This rearrangement joins TRBV20-1 to TRBJ1-2; D unresolved. V lost 4 bases, J lost 5 bases, and 5 bases lay in between. The CDR3 runs 10 residues. Germline lookup yields CDR1 DFQATT and CDR2 SNEGSKA (reference sequence). The CDR3 coding sequence is TGCAGTGCTAATTATTATGGCTACACCTTC. Translated, it gives CSANYYGYTF.

The gene calls are TRBV7-2 and TRBJ1-1, with 7 bases matching TRBD1. The germline CDR1 and CDR2 sequences are SGHTA and FQGNSA. This CDR3 contains 14 residues. The V and J ends lost 2 bases and 4 bases, in that order; junction bases with no gene match: 4. This CDR3 is CASSLNRGGTEAFF. CDR3 DNA sequence: TGTGCCAGCAGCTTAAACAGGGGCGGCACTGAAGCTTTCTTT.

Here the CDR3 DNA reads TGCGCCAGCAGCTTGGTGTCCGAGCAAGAGACCCAGTACTTC. It yields the protein CASSLVSEQETQYF. This rearrangement joins TRBV5-1 to TRBJ2-5; D remains ambiguous. Germline V gene sequence: CDR1 SGHRS, CDR2 YFSETQ. CDR3 size: 14 residues. The V end was cut by 0 bases, the J end by 2 bases, with 8 bases between.

The chain combines TRBV2 with TRBJ1-4, with D possibly being TRBD1 (6 bases). The CDR3 length is 16 residues. With 4 bases removed from V and 0 bases from J, the gap between germline ends came to 12 bases. CDR1 SNHLY and CDR2 FYNNEI come from the germline V gene. The CDR3 here is CASSAQGGATNEKLFF. Here the CDR3 DNA reads TGTGCCAGCAGTGCACAGGGAGGGGCAACTAATGAAAAACTGTTTTTT.

The chain is built from TRBV18 and TRBJ1-5; possibly TRBD1 for D (5 bases). Germline V gene sequence: CDR1 KGHSH, CDR2 LQKENI. Between the trimmed V and J ends, which lost 5 bases and 2 bases, there was a span of 10 bases. This CDR3 is 14 amino acids long. The CDR3: CASSVPGGNQPQHF. The DNA for the CDR3 is TGTGCCAGCTCAGTACCGGGGGGCAATCAGCCCCAGCATTTT.

The DNA of the CDR3 is TGTGCCAGCAGCCAAGAAGCGCTAGCGGGGGGGCCGAAGTGGTCCCAGTACTTC. This codes for CASSQEALAGGPKWSQYF. This chain links TRBV3-1 (or the pseudogene TRBV3-2) with TRBJ2-5; TRBD2 matches at 12 bases. The CDR3 totals 18 residues. V shed 0 bases and J 9 bases; nucleotides not matched to a gene: 14. Germline CDR1 LGHDT, CDR2 YNNKEL (reference sequence).

The rearrangement joins TRBV10-3 to TRBJ2-2; D perhaps matches TRBD2 (6 bases). Germline CDR1 is ENHRY and CDR2 is SYGVKD. Trimming took 6 bases from V and 4 from J, leaving 15 bases between them. The CDR3 extends over 15 amino acids. CDR3 protein: CAISELALLTGELFF. The CDR3 DNA sequence: TGTGCCATCAGCGAACTAGCCTTGCTCACCGGGGAGCTGTTTTTT.

The J gene is TRBJ2-2, the V gene TRBV5-5; tentative D call: TRBD2 (6 bases). The V gene's germline CDR1 is SGHKS and CDR2 YYEKEE (reference sequence). This CDR3 spans 15 amino acids. V gave up 0 bases and J gave up 6 bases, with 12 bases separating them. CDR3 sequence (DNA): TGTGCCAGCAGCTTGGCTGGAGGGTGGGCCGGGGAGCTGTTTTTT. Protein product: CASSLAGGWAGELFF.